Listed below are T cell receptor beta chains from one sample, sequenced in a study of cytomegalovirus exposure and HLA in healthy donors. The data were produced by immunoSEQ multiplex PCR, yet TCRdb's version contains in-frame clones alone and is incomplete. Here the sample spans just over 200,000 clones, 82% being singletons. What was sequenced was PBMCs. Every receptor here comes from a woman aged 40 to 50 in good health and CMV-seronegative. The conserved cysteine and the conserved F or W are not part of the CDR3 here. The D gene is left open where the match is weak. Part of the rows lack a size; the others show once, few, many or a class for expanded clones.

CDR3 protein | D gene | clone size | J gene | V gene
ASSRKDRGSFGYT | . | . | TRBJ1-2 | TRBV5-6
ASSSSNLEQY | . | . | TRBJ2-7 | TRBV27
ASSSGTTVDEQY | TRBD2 | . | TRBJ2-7 | TRBV7-9
ASSWDTLAEAF | . | . | TRBJ1-1 | TRBV5-1
ASSGDGGRGEQY | . | . | TRBJ2-7 | TRBV9
ASSTGTSGSGELF | TRBD2 | . | TRBJ2-2 | TRBV11-3
ASSPSLGLAGVSGELF | TRBD2 | . | TRBJ2-2 | TRBV27
ASSLRGETQY | . | . | TRBJ2-5 | TRBV7-2
ASRDDRARTQTEAF | TRBD1 | few | TRBJ1-1 | TRBV10-1
ASSQGQGIVAKNIQY | TRBD1 | . | TRBJ2-4 | TRBV19
ASSRQGTNTEAF | TRBD1 | . | TRBJ1-1 | TRBV5-1
AWSRGDTQY | . | . | TRBJ2-3 | TRBV30
ASSAGLAGVGETQY | TRBD2 | . | TRBJ2-5 | TRBV5-1
ASSYSQGSRFYGYT | . | . | TRBJ1-2 | TRBV6-5
ASSIRGSNQPQH | . | . | TRBJ1-5 | TRBV27
ASSLGPGNTEAF | . | . | TRBJ1-1 | TRBV5-1
ASSLSGQGATEAF | TRBD1 | . | TRBJ1-1 | TRBV6-5